This T cell receptor (beta chain) was retrieved from a study of blood T cell repertoires in COVID-19. The wider study: Sites across the United States, Italy and Spain contributed samples from acute and convalescent COVID-19. PBMCs, B-cell-depleted T cells, or T cells provided the cDNA or gDNA that made up the material.

The protocol was immunoSEQ multiplex PCR, while the TCRdb copy is restricted to in-frame clones and leaves out a portion. The sample carries roughly 120,000 clones, approximately 87% recorded once. The receptor was isolated from a man between 65 and 80 years old who had recovered from COVID-19. The specimen sequenced was peripheral blood.

The CDR3 nucleotides read TGTGCCAGCAGTAGGGACAGGCAGACGGAAGCTTTCTTT. This codes for CASSRDRQTEAFF. The chain recombines TRBV27 with TRBJ1-1, with 8 bases fitting TRBD1. Looked up from germline, CDR1 is MNHEY and CDR2 is SMNVEV (reference sequence). The ends lost 5 bases at V and 8 bases at J; junction bases unmatched: 7. The CDR3 sequence is 13 residues long.